Listed below are T cell receptor beta chains from one sample, sequenced in a study of CD8+ T cells in alopecia areata. The data were produced by immunoSEQ multiplex PCR, yet TCRdb's version contains in-frame clones alone and is incomplete. The data contain roughly 180,000 clones, 40% to 65% of them seen just once; the ten biggest clones take up under 14%. The sample consisted of CD8+ T cells sorted from blood, taken at week 24, from a patient treated with tofacitinib. Every receptor here comes from a human donor with alopecia areata. Each CDR3 is given with its conserved first and last residue. Each record gives: J gene, clone size, V gene, CDR3 length, D gene, CDR3 DNA, CDR3 protein. A D gene is named only where the DNA matches it firmly. Only part of the rows carry a size: once, few, many, or a class if the clone is expanded.

TRBJ2-1 | few | TRBV4-3 | 15 | TRBD1 | TGCGCCAGCAGCCCAGACAGGGGGCCCCAGCATGAGCAGTTCTTC | CASSPDRGPQHEQFF
TRBJ2-3 | NA | TRBV29-1 | 17 | NA | TGCAGCGTTGAAGTAGAGTCGGGGCTTCCTAACACAGATACGCAGTATTTT | CSVEVESGLPNTDTQYF
TRBJ2-3 | NA | TRBV13 | 14 | NA | TGTGCCAGCAGCCCCTGGGGGCGCACAGATACGCAGTATTTT | CASSPWGRTDTQYF
TRBJ2-7 | NA | TRBV10-3 | 15 | NA | TGTGCCATCAGTGAGGTGCCACGGATTAGATACGAGCAGTACTTC | CAISEVPRIRYEQYF
TRBJ2-3 | few | TRBV2 | 15 | NA | TGTGCCAGCAGTGAAGTGGGGGCGGCGGGAGATACGCAGTATTTT | CASSEVGAAGDTQYF
TRBJ2-1 | NA | TRBV4-1 | 15 | TRBD2 | TGCGCCAGCAGCCAAGTCGCGGGGGGGCCCAATGAGCAGTTCTTC | CASSQVAGGPNEQFF
TRBJ2-1 | few | TRBV29-1 | 13 | NA | TGCAGCGTTGAAGGGGGGACTTACAATGAGCAGTTCTTC | CSVEGGTYNEQFF
TRBJ2-2 | few | TRBV4-1 | 12 | NA | TGCGCCAGCAGCTCAGGGTCCGGGGAGCTGTTTTTT | CASSSGSGELFF
TRBJ1-6 | NA | TRBV27 | 16 | NA | TGTGCCAGCAGTTTATACCCCGCTTCGGATAATTCACCCCTCCACTTT | CASSLYPASDNSPLHF
TRBJ2-1 | NA | TRBV5-1 | 14 | TRBD1 | TGCGCCAGCAGCTTGCGACAGGGGACGGATGAGCAGTTCTTC | CASSLRQGTDEQFF
TRBJ1-4 | few | TRBV7-8 | 14 | NA | TGTGCCAGCAGCTTAATTGTTTCTAATGAAAAACTGTTTTTT | CASSLIVSNEKLFF
TRBJ2-7 | NA | TRBV30 | 12 | NA | TGTGCCTGGAGTACCAGGGTCGACGAGCAGTACTTC | CAWSTRVDEQYF
TRBJ2-2 | NA | TRBV4-3 | 14 | NA | TGCGCCAGCAGCCACGCACAGGAGACCGGGGAGCTGTTTTTT | CASSHAQETGELFF